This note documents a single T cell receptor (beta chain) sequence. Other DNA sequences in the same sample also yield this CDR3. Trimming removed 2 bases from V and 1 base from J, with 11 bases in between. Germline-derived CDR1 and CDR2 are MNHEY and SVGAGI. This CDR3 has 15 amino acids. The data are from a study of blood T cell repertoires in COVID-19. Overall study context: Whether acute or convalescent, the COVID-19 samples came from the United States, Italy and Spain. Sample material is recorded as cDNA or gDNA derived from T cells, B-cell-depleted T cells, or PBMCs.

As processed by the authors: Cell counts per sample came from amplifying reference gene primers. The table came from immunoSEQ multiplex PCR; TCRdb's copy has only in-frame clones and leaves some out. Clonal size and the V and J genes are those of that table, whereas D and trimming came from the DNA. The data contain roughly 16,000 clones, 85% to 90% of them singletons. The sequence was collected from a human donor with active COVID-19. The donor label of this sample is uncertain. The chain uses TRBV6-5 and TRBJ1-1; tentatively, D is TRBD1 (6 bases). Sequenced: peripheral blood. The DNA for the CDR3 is TGTGCCAGCAGTTACAGCGGCAGGGGGAACACTGAAGCTTTCTTT. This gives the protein CASSYSGRGNTEAFF.